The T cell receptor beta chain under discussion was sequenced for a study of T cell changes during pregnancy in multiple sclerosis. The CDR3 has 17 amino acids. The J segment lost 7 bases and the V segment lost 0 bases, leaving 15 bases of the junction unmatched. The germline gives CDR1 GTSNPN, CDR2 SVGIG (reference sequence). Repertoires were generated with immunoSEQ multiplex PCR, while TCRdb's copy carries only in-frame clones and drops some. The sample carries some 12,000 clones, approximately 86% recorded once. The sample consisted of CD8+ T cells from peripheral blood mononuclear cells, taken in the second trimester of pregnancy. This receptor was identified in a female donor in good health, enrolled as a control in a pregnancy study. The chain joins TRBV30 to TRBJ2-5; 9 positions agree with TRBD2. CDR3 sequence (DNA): TGTGCCTGGAGTGTTAGGGGTAGCGGGAGACCCGACCCGACCCAGTACTTC. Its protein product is CAWSVRGSGRPDPTQYF.